Presented here are 31 T cell receptor beta chains from one specimen sequenced in a study of vaccination effects on CD4 cells after COVID-19. For these TCRs, the target antigens are not known. Some clones are missing from TCRdb's copy, which holds only in-frame ones; the method was immunoSEQ multiplex PCR. Of about 18,000 clones listed, more than 65% were seen once; the top ten hold under 25%. Viral peptide pools were used in the ViraFEST assay to expand antigen-specific CD4+ T cells, and sequencing came afterward. The culture ran for nine to eleven days, and then CD4+ T cells were isolated. The person had PCR-confirmed SARS-CoV-2 infection between March and December 2020. Vaccination of participants consisted of two doses of either the BNT162b2 or mRNA-1273 vaccine. Sequencing was performed on CD4+ T cells from PBMCs cultured with SARS-CoV-2 spike peptides, taken after COVID-19 vaccination. Every receptor here comes from a human donor who had a prior SARS-CoV-2 infection.

The chain combines TRBV6-5 with TRBJ1-6, with a tentative D call TRBD1 (5 bases). The CDR3 has 14 amino acids. V shed 0 bases and J shed 8 bases, with 8 bases lying between them. Germline values: CDR1 MNHEY, CDR2 SVGAGI. CDR3 sequence reads: CASSYSGHYSPLHF. The DNA for the CDR3 is TGTGCCAGCAGTTACTCTGGACACTATTCACCCCTCCACTTT.

The chain carries TRBV7-3 and TRBJ2-5; D is tentatively TRBD1 or TRBD2 (7 bases each). The germline CDR1 and CDR2 sequences are SGHTA and FQGTGA. Trimming removed 5 bases from V and 5 bases from J, with 18 bases in between. The CDR3 consists of 15 residues. CDR3 in DNA: TGTGCCAGCAGCCTACGCCAGGGGGGGTGGGAGACCCAGTACTTC. The encoded protein is CASSLRQGGWETQYF.

The V and J genes are TRBV19 and TRBJ2-3; D is uncertain. Per germline, CDR1 LNHDA and CDR2 SQIVND (reference sequence). V gave up 1 base and J gave up 6 bases, with 11 bases separating them. The CDR3 length is 14 residues. CDR3 sequence: CASSIVGLADTQYF. CDR3 bases: TGTGCCAGTAGTATAGTCGGCCTGGCGGATACGCAGTATTTT. The full variable domain, in which reference TRBV19 and TRBJ2-3 provide the parts outside the CDR3, is DGGITQSPKYLFRKEGQNVTLSCEQNLNHDAMYWYRQDPGQGLRLIYYSQIVNDFQKGDIAEGYSVSREKKESFPLTVTSAQKNPTAFYLCASSIVGLADTQYFGPGTRLTVL.

This chain connects TRBV10-3 to TRBJ2-2; D is unclear. Germline CDR1 ENHRY, CDR2 SYGVKD. With 0 bases removed from V and 12 bases from J, the gap between germline ends came to 17 bases. CDR3 length equals 15 residues. The CDR3 reads CAISESAAVWGQLFF. CDR3 nucleotides: TGTGCCATCAGTGAGTCAGCCGCCGTATGGGGTCAGCTGTTTTTT.

The J gene is TRBJ1-4, the V gene TRBV14, with 7 bases lining up with TRBD1. V was pared by 5 bases and J by 4 bases, with 4 bases of the junction left unmatched. CDR1 SGHDN and CDR2 FVKESK come from the germline V gene. The CDR3 covers 14 residues. In nucleotides, the CDR3 is TGTGCCAGCAGCTGGGACAGCTATAATGAAAAACTGTTTTTT. Its translation: CASSWDSYNEKLFF.

This chain uses TRBV4-1 with TRBJ2-5; D gene ambiguous. In germline, CDR1 is MGHRA, CDR2 YSYEKL. CDR3 length: 15 amino acids. V lost 2 bases to trimming and J lost 1 base, with 11 bases between them. The CDR3 is CASSQRIQTQETQYF. For the CDR3, the DNA is TGCGCCAGCAGCCAACGAATCCAAACCCAAGAGACCCAGTACTTC.

This sequence joins TRBV2 and TRBJ2-7; no firm D call. The CDR3 has 12 amino acids. CDR1 is SNHLY, CDR2 FYNNEI, per germline. With 2 bases removed from V and 3 bases from J, the gap between germline ends came to 5 bases. The DNA for the CDR3 is TGTGCCAGCAGTGAAACAGTCTACGAGCAGTACTTC. Translating gives CASSETVYEQYF. Looking up the rest from reference TRBV2 and TRBJ2-7 gives the full variable domain: EPEVTQTPSHQVTQMGQEVILRCVPISNHLYFYWYRQILGQKVEFLVSFYNNEISEKSEIFDDQFSVERPDGSNFTLKIRSTKLEDSAMYFCASSETVYEQYFGPGTRLTVT.

The CDR3 coding sequence is TGCAGCGTTGAGCCCGGGGGCTGGTTAGAGACCCAGTACTTC. Translation: CSVEPGGWLETQYF. This sequence joins TRBV29-1 and TRBJ2-5, with D perhaps assigned TRBD1 or TRBD2 (6 bases each). CDR3 length: 14 amino acids. The V gene lost 3 bases and the J gene lost 4 bases, with 15 bases spanning the gap. Germline CDR1 is SQVTM and CDR2 is ANQGSEA.

The chain uses TRBV7-2 and TRBJ2-7, with D perhaps TRBD2 (5 bases). The CDR3 sequence is 13 residues long. V lost 4 bases, J lost 7 bases, and 14 bases lay in between. CDR1 and CDR2 from the germline V gene are SGHTA and FQGNSA. For the CDR3, the DNA is TGTGCCAGCAGCTCCGACCGACGGAGGGAGCAGTACTTC. Protein sequence: CASSSDRRREQYF. Supplemented by reference TRBV7-2 and TRBJ2-7, the full variable domain reads GAGVSQSPSNKVTEKGKDVELRCDPISGHTALYWYRQSLGQGLEFLIYFQGNSAPDKSGLPSDRFSAERTGGSVSTLTIQRTQQEDSAVYLCASSSDRRREQYFGPGTRLTVT.

The V gene is TRBV29-1, the J gene TRBJ2-3, with 7 bases aligning to TRBD2. The CDR3 length is 15 residues. V was pared by 7 bases and J by 2 bases, with 12 bases of the junction left unmatched. CDR1 and CDR2 (germline): SQVTM, ANQGSEA. The CDR3 nucleotides read TGCAGCGCTCGCGCCGGGACTACGACCACAGATACGCAGTATTTT. This translates into CSARAGTTTTDTQYF.

This rearrangement joins TRBV2 to TRBJ2-3; D call uncertain. The germline V and J ends were trimmed by 6 bases and 6 bases, with 10 bases remaining between them. This CDR3 is 12 amino acids long. Germline CDR1 SNHLY, CDR2 FYNNEI. CDR3 protein: CASRSAGDTQYF. DNA of the CDR3: TGTGCCAGCAGGTCTGCCGGGGATACGCAGTATTTT.

The chain links TRBV6-5 to TRBJ1-5, with D possibly TRBD1 on 6 matching bases. The CDR3 loop spans 15 amino acids. V shed 9 bases and J shed 3 bases, with 18 bases lying between them. Germline V gives CDR1 MNHEY, CDR2 SVGAGI. This chain's CDR3 is CASGGGQRPNQPQHF. CDR3 coding DNA: TGTGCCAGTGGAGGCGGACAGCGACCCAATCAGCCCCAGCATTTT.

The chain is built from TRBV2 and TRBJ2-3; 10 bases agree with TRBD2. Germline V gene lookup returns CDR1 SNHLY and CDR2 FYNNEI. CDR3 length: 15 amino acids. After removal of 6 bases from V and 2 bases from J, the junction contained 5 bases not matched to a gene. The CDR3 region is CASRAGTSDTDTQYF. The CDR3 nucleotides read TGTGCCAGCAGGGCCGGGACTAGCGACACAGATACGCAGTATTTT.

The sample holds a few counts of this clone. The V gene is TRBV24-1, the J gene TRBJ2-7; TRBD1 matches 11 bases. Losses at the gene ends were 3 bases for V and 10 bases for J; bases not matched to a gene: 10. The germline V gene encodes CDR1 KGHDR and CDR2 SFDVKD. The CDR3 has 15 amino acids. The CDR3 loop is CATSDARTGGHAQYF. DNA for the CDR3: TGTGCCACCAGTGATGCCCGGACAGGGGGCCACGCACAGTACTTC.

The J gene is TRBJ2-2, the V gene TRBV7-2; 11 nucleotides align to TRBD1. Germline loops: CDR1 SGHTA, CDR2 FQGNSA. Trimming removed 5 bases from V and 4 bases from J; junction bases left unmatched: 9. This CDR3 is 17 amino acids long. The CDR3 is CASSPRGQGASTGELFF. The CDR3 bases are TGTGCCAGCAGCCCCCGCGGACAGGGGGCGAGCACCGGGGAGCTGTTTTTT.

The chain combines TRBV11-1 with TRBJ2-1; D uncertain. There are 11 residues in the CDR3. From germline, CDR1 is SGHAT and CDR2 FQDESV (reference sequence). Trimming stripped 6 bases from V and 4 bases from J, with 4 bases between. The CDR3 DNA follows: TGTGCCAGCAGAGGGTACAATGAGCAGTTCTTC. It is translated as CASRGYNEQFF.

This clone has just a few counts. The chain has TRBV28 and TRBJ2-7; D possibly corresponds to TRBD2 (5 bases). This CDR3 is 12 amino acids long. Germline V gene data show CDR1 as MDHEN and CDR2 as SYDVKM. V gave up 2 bases and J gave up 4 bases, with 6 bases separating them. CDR3 coding DNA: TGTGCCAGCAGTTTACCGGGGTACGAGCAGTACTTC. It translates to CASSLPGYEQYF.

This chain uses TRBV12-3 or TRBV12-4 with TRBJ1-4; D call uncertain. Trimming cost V 3 bases and J 8 bases, with 7 bases left between them. The CDR3 spans 12 residues. In DNA, the CDR3 is TGTGCCAGCAGTTTTCAGGAAGAAAAACTGTTTTTT. This codes for CASSFQEEKLFF.

The genes are TRBV2 and TRBJ1-2; no clear D gene. The CDR3 is 13 amino acids. Germline assignment: CDR1 SNHLY and CDR2 FYNNEI. Trimming left V 4 bases short and J 7 bases short, with 13 bases between. CDR3 nucleotide sequence: TGTGCCAGCAGTGTAGGAGGGCTTGGTGGCTACACCTTC. It specifies CASSVGGLGGYTF.

The DNA of the CDR3 is TGTGCCAGCAGTTTTCGCCGTTGGACTAGCGGGGGGGGGTACACAGATACGCAGTATTTT. This translates into CASSFRRWTSGGGYTDTQYF. The genes are TRBV27 and TRBJ2-3; TRBD2 aligns across 15 bases. The germline V gene has CDR1 MNHEY and CDR2 SMNVEV (reference sequence). The CDR3 runs to 20 residues. V shed 3 bases, J shed 2 bases, and the junction held 12 bases outside the gene matches.

CDR3 residues: CASSPSAPRGELFF. DNA of the CDR3: TGTGCCAGCTCACCATCGGCGCCACGAGGGGAGCTGTTTTTT. The chain uses TRBV18 and TRBJ2-2; D ambiguous. Germline loops: CDR1 KGHSH, CDR2 LQKENI. V gave up 2 bases and J gave up 8 bases, with 12 bases separating them. This CDR3 spans 14 amino acids. Complete variable domain (other parts from reference TRBV18 and TRBJ2-2): NAGVMQNPRHLVRRRGQEARLRCSPMKGHSHVYWYRQLPEEGLKFMVYLQKENIIDESGMPKERFSAEFPKEGPSILRIQQVVRGDSAAYFCASSPSAPRGELFFGEGSRLTVL.

This chain joins TRBV5-1 and TRBJ2-3; no reliable D call. Trimming took off 3 bases at V and 6 bases at J, with 14 bases between the two ends. This CDR3 region has 14 residues. Germline-derived CDR1 and CDR2 are SGHRS and YFSETQ. CDR3 sequence: CASSSHRKRDTQYF. CDR3 DNA sequence: TGCGCCAGCAGCTCTCACCGGAAGAGGGATACGCAGTATTTT. Full variable domain (rest looked up from reference TRBV5-1 and TRBJ2-3): KAGVTQTPRYLIKTRGQQVTLSCSPISGHRSVSWYQQTPGQGLQFLFEYFSETQRNKGNFPGRFSGRQFSNSRSEMNVSTLELGDSALYLCASSSHRKRDTQYFGPGTRLTVL.

The chain uses TRBV6-1 and TRBJ2-7; 7 nucleotides line up with TRBD2. The J segment lost 4 bases and the V segment lost 2 bases, leaving 5 bases of the junction unmatched. Germline lookup yields CDR1 MNHNS and CDR2 SASEGT. The CDR3 runs 14 residues. CDR3 sequence: CASSEPQRGYEQYF. The CDR3 bases are TGTGCCAGCAGTGAACCCCAGCGGGGTTACGAGCAGTACTTC.

The chain links TRBV2 to TRBJ1-2, with D unresolved. The V end was cut by 2 bases, the J end by 5 bases, with 6 bases between. There are 12 residues in the CDR3. Germline V gene lookup returns CDR1 SNHLY and CDR2 FYNNEI. The DNA for the CDR3 is TGTGCCAGCAGTGAATCCGGATATGGCTACACCTTC. As protein: CASSESGYGYTF.

DNA of the CDR3: TGTGCCAGCAGCTTTTACTCCGGGACCGAAGCTTTCTTT. Its protein product is CASSFYSGTEAFF. The chain employs TRBV11-3 and TRBJ1-1, with D perhaps TRBD1 (5 bases). Between the trimmed V and J ends, which lost 3 bases and 8 bases, there was a span of 13 bases. Germline assignment: CDR1 SGHNT and CDR2 YENEEA. The CDR3 length is 13 residues.

The V gene is TRBV30, the J gene TRBJ1-2; 8 bases fit TRBD1. V shed 3 bases, J shed 4 bases, and the junction held 4 bases outside the gene matches. The CDR3 runs to 13 residues. The germline gives CDR1 GTSNPN, CDR2 SVGIG (reference sequence). CDR3 protein: CAWSRGPTYGYTF. CDR3 nucleotide sequence: TGTGCCTGGAGCAGGGGGCCTACCTATGGCTACACCTTC.

The V and J genes are TRBV3-1 (or the pseudogene TRBV3-2) and TRBJ2-5; 12 bases are shared with TRBD2. The V gene end was trimmed by 4 bases and the J gene end by 5 bases; junction bases not matched to a gene: 5. Germline V gives CDR1 LGHDT, CDR2 YNNKEL (reference sequence). This CDR3 contains 15 residues. The DNA for the CDR3 is TGTGCCAGCAGCCCTAGCGGGGGGGCCTGGGAGACCCAGTACTTC. Residues: CASSPSGGAWETQYF.

This chain uses TRBV6-6 with TRBJ1-2, with D hard to call. Germline loops: CDR1 MNHNY, CDR2 SVGAGI (reference sequence). V was shortened by 5 bases and J by 8 bases, with 21 bases between the two germline ends. This CDR3 spans 15 amino acids. CDR3 sequence reads: CASSGKGGELLGYTF. The CDR3 DNA follows: TGTGCCAGCAGTGGGAAAGGCGGCGAACTCCTGGGCTACACCTTC.

V usage is TRBV9 and J usage is TRBJ2-5; 7 nucleotides agree with TRBD2. V lost 0 bases and J lost 1; bases outside the gene matches: 6. This CDR3 has 16 residues. Germline values: CDR1 SGDLS, CDR2 YYNGEE. CDR3 nucleotides: TGTGCCAGCAGCGTAGGGGCTAGCGGCTTCCAAGAGACCCAGTACTTC. Residues: CASSVGASGFQETQYF.

This chain uses TRBV5-3 with TRBJ1-5; a possible D gene is TRBD1 (6 bases). TRBV5-3 is flagged as an ORF with uncertain function. V was cut by 1 base and J by 0 bases, with 11 bases left in between. The CDR3 runs to 16 residues. As DNA, the CDR3 is TGTGCCAGAAGCTTGTTCAGGGGATATAGCAATCAGCCCCAGCATTTT. This codes for CARSLFRGYSNQPQHF.

This chain uses TRBV11-2 with TRBJ1-1; TRBD1 matches 10 bases. Germline V lookup: CDR1 SGHAT, CDR2 FQNNGV. This CDR3 is built from 16 residues. Trimming at V came to 5 bases and at J to 3 bases, leaving 9 bases not matched to a gene. In DNA, the CDR3 is TGTGCCAGCAGCGTAGGACAGGGGGGAAGTCACACTGAAGCTTTCTTT. This codes for CASSVGQGGSHTEAFF.